These 9 T cell receptor beta chains share one sample of origin, sequenced in a study of shared clonotypes between healthy human individuals. TCRdb's copy holds only in-frame clones and misses some; the assay was immunoSEQ multiplex PCR. The sample consists of some 530,000 clones, over 70% of them appearing once. Sequences were obtained from PBMCs. Source of these receptors: a woman aged 40 to 49 in good health. Some clones in this sample may be carry-over from other donors' samples.

The chain employs TRBV7-9 and TRBJ2-1, with TRBD2 identical over 13 bases. The V gene end was trimmed by 5 bases and the J gene end by 4 bases; junction bases not matched to a gene: 11. Per the germline V gene, CDR1 is SEHNR and CDR2 is FQNEAQ (reference sequence). The CDR3 totals 18 residues. CDR3 sequence: CASSPLLAGGLIYNEQFF. The DNA for the CDR3 is TGTGCCAGCAGCCCACTACTAGCGGGAGGGCTAATATACAATGAGCAGTTCTTC.

The chain uses TRBV28 and TRBJ2-3; D is possibly TRBD1 or TRBD2 (5 bases each). The V gene lost 5 bases and the J gene lost 2 bases, with 11 bases spanning the gap. Germline V gene data show CDR1 as MDHEN and CDR2 as SYDVKM. The CDR3 spans 14 residues. Here the CDR3 DNA reads TGTGCCAGCAGTCTGGGACGGACCACAGATACGCAGTATTTT. Translation: CASSLGRTTDTQYF.

The CDR3 sequence: CASTRSGRDIYNEQFF. The DNA of the CDR3 is TGTGCCAGCACCCGCAGCGGGAGAGACATATACAATGAGCAGTTCTTC. This chain links TRBV25-1 with TRBJ2-1; 8 nucleotides agree with TRBD2. With 7 bases clipped from V and 4 bases from J, the junction kept 12 bases outside the gene matches. This CDR3 comprises 16 residues. The germline V gene has CDR1 MGHDK and CDR2 SYGVNS.

On this clone: A far larger clone is off by one base, so a read error is likely. CDR3 nucleotides: TGTGCCGGGAGTTCCGGGACTAGCGAGGGCGATGAGCAGTTCTTC. It yields the protein CAGSSGTSEGDEQFF. V usage is TRBV30 and J usage is TRBJ2-1; 10 positions match TRBD2. This CDR3 spans 15 amino acids. CDR1 GTSNPN and CDR2 SVGIG come from the germline V gene (reference sequence). Full variable domain (remainder filled in from reference TRBV30 and TRBJ2-1): SQTIHQWPATLVQPVGSPLSLECTVEGTSNPNLYWYRQAAGRGLQLLFYSVGIGQISSEVPQNLSASRPQDRQFILSSKKLLLSDSGFYLCAGSSGTSEGDEQFFGPGTRLTVL.

The CDR3 DNA sequence: TGTGCCTGGGGACGAGGAATTGAGGCCTACGAGCAGTACTTC. It translates to CAWGRGIEAYEQYF. The chain uses TRBV30 and TRBJ2-7; no clear D. The germline V and J ends were trimmed by 5 bases and 2 bases, with 16 bases remaining between them. The CDR3 consists of 14 residues. From germline, CDR1 is GTSNPN and CDR2 SVGIG (reference sequence).

This chain links TRBV28 with TRBJ2-1, with TRBD1 matching 9 bases. Unmatched junction bases numbered 5, after V lost 5 bases and J lost 3 bases. CDR1 is MDHEN and CDR2 is SYDVKM in the germline V gene. The CDR3 has 15 residues. The CDR3: CASSAGTGYYNEQFF. Written as DNA, the CDR3 is TGTGCCAGCAGTGCTGGGACAGGGTACTACAATGAGCAGTTCTTC.

Concerning this clone: One base separates it from a far larger clone, so it is likely a read error. Different DNA sequences within this sample yield the same CDR3. The chain employs TRBV6-1 and TRBJ1-5; D gene unclear. The CDR3 has 13 residues. Looked up from germline, CDR1 is MNHNS and CDR2 is SASEGT. Here the CDR3 DNA reads TGTGCCAGCAGCGAAGGTGGGCGACAGCCCCAGCATTTT. It encodes CASSEGGRQPQHF.

This clone was seen a handful of times. One base away lies a much larger clone, so this may be a sequencing read error. This same CDR3 is encoded by further DNA sequences in the sample. Here the CDR3 DNA reads TGTGCCAGTAGTCCCGGCGCGACCTACGAGCAGTACTTC. Protein: CASSPGATYEQYF. This chain links TRBV2 with TRBJ2-7; D not resolved. CDR1 and CDR2 from the germline V gene are SNHLY and FYNNEI. The ends were cut back, 9 bases at V and 2 bases at J, with 14 bases in the middle. The CDR3 consists of 13 residues.

This clone was observed at least ten times. J is TRBJ2-2 and V is TRBV28, with a weak D call TRBD1 (6 bases). This CDR3 contains 14 residues. The germline V gene has CDR1 MDHEN and CDR2 SYDVKM. Trimming shortened V by 5 bases and J by 4 bases, and 11 bases separated the two germline ends. The CDR3 protein is CASSRGGGTGELFF. Written as DNA, the CDR3 is TGTGCCAGCAGTCGTGGGGGCGGCACCGGGGAGCTGTTTTTT.